One sample yielded the 9 T cell receptor beta chains listed below, sequenced in a study of cytomegalovirus exposure and HLA in healthy donors. In the PCR, 60 Vbeta and 13 Jbeta primers were used. Sequencing used immunoSEQ multiplex PCR; TCRdb keeps in-frame clones, though not all of them. The top ten clones hold approximately 3% of a sample with roughly 150,000 clones, roughly 80% of them seen once. The source material was PBMCs. The receptors come from a male donor in good health and CMV-seronegative.

As DNA, the CDR3 is TGTGCCAGCAGGACCCCGGGGTTCGGCACAGATACGCAGTATTTT. This sequence encodes CASRTPGFGTDTQYF. This chain connects TRBV28 to TRBJ2-3; D possibly corresponds to TRBD2 (5 bases). The germline V gene encodes CDR1 MDHEN and CDR2 SYDVKM. V lost 6 bases to trimming and J lost 1 base, with 14 bases between them. This CDR3 contains 15 residues.

This sequence joins TRBV19 and TRBJ2-6, with D tentatively TRBD2 (5 bases). V shed 7 bases and J shed 0 bases, with 19 bases lying between them. This CDR3 comprises 18 residues. Germline CDR1 LNHDA, CDR2 SQIVND (reference sequence). The CDR3 DNA reads as TGTGCCAGTATTCAGGCTTCAGGAGGCTTCTCTGGGGCCAACGTCCTGACTTTC. The encoded protein is CASIQASGGFSGANVLTF.

The V gene is TRBV7-7, the J gene TRBJ2-7; TRBD1 matches at 8 bases. The CDR3 totals 14 residues. Germline V CDR1 and CDR2: SSHAT, FNYEAQ (reference sequence). The trim removed 5 bases at V and 2 bases at J, leaving 5 bases unmatched. The CDR3 region is CASSAGTGPYEQYF. CDR3 in DNA: TGTGCCAGCAGCGCCGGGACAGGCCCCTACGAGCAGTACTTC.

The chain combines TRBV4-1 with TRBJ1-3; D unclear. CDR1 is MGHRA, CDR2 YSYEKL, per germline. The germline V and J ends were trimmed by 1 base and 0 bases, with 7 bases remaining between them. The CDR3 length is 15 residues. The CDR3 is CASSQVIHSGNTIYF. CDR3 bases: TGCGCCAGCAGCCAAGTCATCCACTCTGGAAACACCATATATTTT.

V and J are TRBV28 and TRBJ1-6; possible D gene TRBD1, 5 bases. Trimming stripped 5 bases from V and 7 bases from J, with 12 bases between. CDR3 length equals 14 residues. Germline V CDR1 and CDR2: MDHEN, SYDVKM. CDR3 in DNA: TGTGCCAGCAGTAAATGGACATCGAATTCACCCCTCCACTTT. Translated: CASSKWTSNSPLHF.

Here the CDR3 reads CASSEAVDRDQETQYF. Written as DNA, the CDR3 is TGTGCCAGCAGTGAAGCGGTAGACAGGGACCAAGAGACCCAGTACTTC. The chain combines TRBV2 with TRBJ2-5, with 7 bases identical to TRBD1. The V gene end was trimmed by 0 bases and the J gene end by 0 bases; junction bases not matched to a gene: 4. The CDR3 sequence is 16 residues long. CDR1 is SNHLY, CDR2 FYNNEI, per germline.

This chain uses TRBV18 with TRBJ2-1; perhaps TRBD2 as D (6 bases). This CDR3 comprises 15 residues. Trimming took 5 bases from V and 5 from J, leaving 16 bases between them. In germline, CDR1 is KGHSH, CDR2 LQKENI. The CDR3 is CASSKGIGGDNEQFF. The CDR3 nucleotides are TGTGCCAGCTCAAAAGGTATTGGAGGGGACAATGAGCAGTTCTTC.

This chain links TRBV6-6 with TRBJ1-3, with D perhaps TRBD1 (5 bases). Germline assignment: CDR1 MNHNY and CDR2 SVGAGI (reference sequence). The CDR3 spans 16 residues. The ends were cut back, 6 bases at V and 4 bases at J, with 19 bases in the middle. The CDR3 here is CASSGHGLWGGNTIYF. CDR3 coding DNA: TGTGCCAGCAGCGGCCACGGGCTTTGGGGCGGAAACACCATATATTTT.

The chain is built from TRBV30 and TRBJ1-6; weak D call: TRBD1 (6 bases). The CDR3 sequence is 14 residues long. The V end was cut by 0 bases, the J end by 7 bases, with 10 bases between. CDR1 GTSNPN and CDR2 SVGIG come from the germline V gene (reference sequence). In DNA form, the CDR3 reads TGTGCCTGGAGTGTCTTCAGGGGCAATTCACCCCTCCACTTT. It encodes CAWSVFRGNSPLHF.